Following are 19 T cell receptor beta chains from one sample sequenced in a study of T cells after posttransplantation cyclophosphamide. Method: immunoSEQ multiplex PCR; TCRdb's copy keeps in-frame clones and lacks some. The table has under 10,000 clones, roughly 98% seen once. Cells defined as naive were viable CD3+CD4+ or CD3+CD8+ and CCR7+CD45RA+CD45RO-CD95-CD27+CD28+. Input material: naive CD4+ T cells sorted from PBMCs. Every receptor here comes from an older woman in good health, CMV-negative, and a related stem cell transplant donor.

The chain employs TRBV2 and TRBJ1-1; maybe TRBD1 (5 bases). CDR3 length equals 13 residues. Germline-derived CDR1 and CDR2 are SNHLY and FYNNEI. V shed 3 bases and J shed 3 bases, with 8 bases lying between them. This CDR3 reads CASSDRADTEAFF. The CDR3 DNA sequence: TGTGCCAGCAGTGACAGGGCGGACACTGAAGCTTTCTTT.

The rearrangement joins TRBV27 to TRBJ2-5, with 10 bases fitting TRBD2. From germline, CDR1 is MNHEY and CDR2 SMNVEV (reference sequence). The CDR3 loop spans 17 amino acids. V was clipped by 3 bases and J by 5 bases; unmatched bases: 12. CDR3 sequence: CASSFRMSAGGLETQYF. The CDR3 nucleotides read TGTGCCAGCAGTTTCCGGATGTCAGCGGGGGGGCTGGAGACCCAGTACTTC.

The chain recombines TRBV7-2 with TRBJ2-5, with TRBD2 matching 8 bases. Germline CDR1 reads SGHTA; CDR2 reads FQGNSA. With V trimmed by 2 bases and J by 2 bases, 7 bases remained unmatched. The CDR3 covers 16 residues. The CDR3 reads CASSLRIRGRQETQYF. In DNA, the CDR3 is TGTGCCAGCAGCTTACGTATCCGCGGGAGGCAAGAGACCCAGTACTTC.

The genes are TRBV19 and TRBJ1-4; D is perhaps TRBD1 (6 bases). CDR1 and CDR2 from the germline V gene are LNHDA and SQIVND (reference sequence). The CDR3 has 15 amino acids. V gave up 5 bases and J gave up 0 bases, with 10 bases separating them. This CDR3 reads CASSLQGTTNEKLFF. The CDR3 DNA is TGTGCCAGTAGTCTACAGGGCACAACTAATGAAAAACTGTTTTTT.

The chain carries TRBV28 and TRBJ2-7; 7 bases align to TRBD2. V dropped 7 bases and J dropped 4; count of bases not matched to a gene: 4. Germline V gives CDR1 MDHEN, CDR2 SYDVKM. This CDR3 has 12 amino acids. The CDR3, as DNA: TGTGCCAGCATAGGACTAGGTTACGAGCAGTACTTC. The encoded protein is CASIGLGYEQYF. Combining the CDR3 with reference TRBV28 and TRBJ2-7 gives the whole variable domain DVKVTQSSRYLVKRTGEKVFLECVQDMDHENMFWYRQDPGLGLRLIYFSYDVKMKEKGDIPEGYSVSREKKERFSLILESASTNQTSMYLCASIGLGYEQYFGPGTRLTVT.

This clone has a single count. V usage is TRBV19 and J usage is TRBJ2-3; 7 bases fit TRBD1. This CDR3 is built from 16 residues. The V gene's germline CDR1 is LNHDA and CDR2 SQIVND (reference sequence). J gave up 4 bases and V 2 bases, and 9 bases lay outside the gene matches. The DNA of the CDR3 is TGTGCCAGTAGTATAAGAAGGGGGCGGAGGTCAGATACGCAGTATTTT. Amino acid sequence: CASSIRRGRRSDTQYF.

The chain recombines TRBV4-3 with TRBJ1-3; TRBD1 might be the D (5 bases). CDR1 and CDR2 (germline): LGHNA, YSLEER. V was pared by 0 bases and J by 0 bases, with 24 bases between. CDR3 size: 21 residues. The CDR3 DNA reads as TGCGCCAGCAGCCAAGATCTGGGGAAACAGGTCTGGAGAATCTCTGGAAACACCATATATTTT. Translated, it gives CASSQDLGKQVWRISGNTIYF.

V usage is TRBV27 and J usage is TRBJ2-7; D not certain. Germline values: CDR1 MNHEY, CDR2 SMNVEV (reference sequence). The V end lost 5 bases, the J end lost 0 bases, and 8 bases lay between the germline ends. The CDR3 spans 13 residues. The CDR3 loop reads CASSPSLSYEQYF. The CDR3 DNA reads TGTGCCAGCAGTCCCTCCCTCTCCTACGAGCAGTACTTC.

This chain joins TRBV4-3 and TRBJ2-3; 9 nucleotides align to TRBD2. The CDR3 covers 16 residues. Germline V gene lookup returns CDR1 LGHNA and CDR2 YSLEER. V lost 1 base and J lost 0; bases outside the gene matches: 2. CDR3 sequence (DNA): TGCGCCAGCAGCCAAGGTACTAGCGGGAGCACAGATACGCAGTATTTT. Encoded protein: CASSQGTSGSTDTQYF.

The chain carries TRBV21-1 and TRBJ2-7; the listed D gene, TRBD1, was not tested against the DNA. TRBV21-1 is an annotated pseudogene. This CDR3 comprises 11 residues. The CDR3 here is CARKGGPEQYV. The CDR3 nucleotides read TGTGCCAGGAAAGGGGGCCCCGAGCAGTACGTC.

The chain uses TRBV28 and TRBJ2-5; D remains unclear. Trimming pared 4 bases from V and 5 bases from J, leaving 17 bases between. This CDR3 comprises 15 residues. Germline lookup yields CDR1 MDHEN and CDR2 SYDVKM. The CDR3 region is CASSSTVLNSETQYF. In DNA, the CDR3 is TGTGCCAGCAGTTCCACAGTCCTGAATTCGGAGACCCAGTACTTC.

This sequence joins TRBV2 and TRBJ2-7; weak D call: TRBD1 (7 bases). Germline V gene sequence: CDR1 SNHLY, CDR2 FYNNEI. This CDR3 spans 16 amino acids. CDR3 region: CPPFPSSRGVAYEQYV. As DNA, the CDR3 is TGTCCCCCGTTTCCCTCATCCAGGGGGGTTGCCTACGAGCAGTACGTC.

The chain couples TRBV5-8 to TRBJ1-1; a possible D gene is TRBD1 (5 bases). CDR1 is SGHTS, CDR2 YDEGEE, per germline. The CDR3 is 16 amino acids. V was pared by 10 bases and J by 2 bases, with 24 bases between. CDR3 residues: CADSTWGQAQNTEAFF. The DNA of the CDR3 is TGTGCCGACTCAACTTGGGGCCAGGCGCAAAACACTGAAGCTTTCTTT.

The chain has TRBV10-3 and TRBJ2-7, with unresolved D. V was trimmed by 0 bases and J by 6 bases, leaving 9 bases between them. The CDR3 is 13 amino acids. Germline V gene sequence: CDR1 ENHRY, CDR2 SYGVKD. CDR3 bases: TGTGCCATCAGTGAGTCAGTTGGCCCCGAGCAGTACTTC. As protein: CAISESVGPEQYF.

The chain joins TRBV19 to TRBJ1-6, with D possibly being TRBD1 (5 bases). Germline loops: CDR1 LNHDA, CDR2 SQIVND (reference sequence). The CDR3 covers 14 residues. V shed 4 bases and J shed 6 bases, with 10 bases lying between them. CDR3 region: CASSNQGSNSPLHF. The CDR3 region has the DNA TGTGCCAGTAGTAACCAGGGCTCTAATTCACCCCTCCACTTT.

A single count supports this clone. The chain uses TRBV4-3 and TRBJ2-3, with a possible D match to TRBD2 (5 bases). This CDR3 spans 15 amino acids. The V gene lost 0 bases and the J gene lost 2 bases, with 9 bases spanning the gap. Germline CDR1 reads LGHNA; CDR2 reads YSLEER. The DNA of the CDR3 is TGCGCCAGCAGCCAAGATCAGGACTTCACAGATACGCAGTATTTT. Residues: CASSQDQDFTDTQYF.

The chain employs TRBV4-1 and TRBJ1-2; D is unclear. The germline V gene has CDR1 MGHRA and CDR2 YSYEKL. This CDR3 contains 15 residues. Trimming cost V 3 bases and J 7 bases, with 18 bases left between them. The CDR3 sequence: CASSQFSNPLSGYTF. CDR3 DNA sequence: TGCGCCAGCAGCCAGTTTTCGAACCCCCTTAGTGGCTACACCTTC.

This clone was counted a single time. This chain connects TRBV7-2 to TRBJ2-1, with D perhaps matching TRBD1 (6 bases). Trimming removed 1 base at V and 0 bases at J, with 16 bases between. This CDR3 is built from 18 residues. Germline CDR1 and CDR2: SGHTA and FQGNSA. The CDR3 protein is CASSLVGAGGSSYNEQFF. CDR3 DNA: TGTGCCAGCAGCTTAGTGGGGGCAGGTGGTAGCTCCTACAATGAGCAGTTCTTC.

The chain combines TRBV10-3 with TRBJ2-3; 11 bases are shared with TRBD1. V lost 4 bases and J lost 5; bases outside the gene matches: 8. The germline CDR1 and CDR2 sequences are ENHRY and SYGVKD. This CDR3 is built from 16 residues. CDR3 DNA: TGTGCCATCAGTGCCCCCGGACAGGGGGCTGGAGATACGCAGTATTTT. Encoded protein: CAISAPGQGAGDTQYF.